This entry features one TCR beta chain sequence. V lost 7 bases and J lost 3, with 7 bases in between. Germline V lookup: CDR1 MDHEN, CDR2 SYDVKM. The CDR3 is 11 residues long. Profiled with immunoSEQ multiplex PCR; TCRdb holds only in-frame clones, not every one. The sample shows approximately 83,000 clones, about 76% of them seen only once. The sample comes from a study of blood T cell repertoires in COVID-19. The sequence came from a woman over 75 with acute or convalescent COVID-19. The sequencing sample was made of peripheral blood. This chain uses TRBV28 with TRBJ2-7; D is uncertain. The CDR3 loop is CASTNNYEQYF. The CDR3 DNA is TGTGCCAGCACAAACAACTACGAGCAGTACTTC.